These 9 T cell receptor beta chains share one sample of origin, sequenced in a study of cytomegalovirus exposure and HLA in healthy donors. The PCR made use of 60 Vbeta and 13 Jbeta primers. Sequenced by immunoSEQ multiplex PCR; TCRdb stores in-frame clones only, minus some. The sample yields about 200,000 clones, roughly 80% seen once. Sequencing input: PBMCs. The receptor source for this set is a woman aged 45-60 years in good health and CMV-seropositive.

The genes are TRBV28 and TRBJ1-2; 7 bases line up with TRBD1. This CDR3 spans 13 amino acids. The ends lost 3 bases at V and 7 bases at J; junction bases unmatched: 5. From germline, CDR1 is MDHEN and CDR2 SYDVKM. The CDR3: CASSLDRIGGYTF. In DNA form, the CDR3 reads TGTGCCAGCAGTTTGGACAGGATCGGTGGCTACACCTTC.

The chain is built from TRBV11-2 and TRBJ1-6; the match to TRBD1 covers 9 bases. Germline values: CDR1 SGHAT, CDR2 FQNNGV. With V trimmed by 4 bases and J by 8 bases, 12 bases remained unmatched. This CDR3 has 17 residues. This CDR3 reads CASSSPRDRDVDSPLHF. As DNA, the CDR3 is TGTGCCAGCAGCTCACCCCGGGACAGGGATGTCGATTCACCCCTCCACTTT.

This chain connects TRBV7-2 to TRBJ1-2, with TRBD1 identical over 7 bases. Germline V CDR1 and CDR2: SGHTA, FQGNSA. With 5 bases clipped from V and 4 bases from J, the junction kept 13 bases outside the gene matches. The CDR3 covers 16 residues. CDR3: CASSPETDRAFYGYTF. The CDR3 bases are TGTGCCAGCAGCCCAGAAACTGACAGGGCCTTCTATGGCTACACCTTC.

V and J are TRBV15 and TRBJ2-7; TRBD1 matches at 9 bases. Germline CDR1 and CDR2: LNHNV and YYDKDF (reference sequence). Trimming at V came to 0 bases and at J to 3 bases, leaving 6 bases not matched to a gene. The CDR3 spans 16 residues. In DNA form, the CDR3 reads TGTGCCACCAGCAGAGAAGGGACAGGGTTTCACTACGAGCAGTACTTC. As protein: CATSREGTGFHYEQYF.

The V call is TRBV5-4, the J call TRBJ2-5, with 13 bases aligning to TRBD2. This CDR3 comprises 16 residues. J was trimmed by 1 base and V by 3 bases; bases with no gene match: 3. Germline loops: CDR1 SGHNT, CDR2 YYREEE (reference sequence). The CDR3 reads CASSSGLAGAQETQYF. CDR3 DNA: TGTGCCAGCAGCTCTGGACTAGCGGGGGCCCAAGAGACCCAGTACTTC.

The chain joins TRBV6-5 to TRBJ1-1, with 9 bases aligning to TRBD1. Germline V gene sequence: CDR1 MNHEY, CDR2 SVGAGI. V lost 6 bases and J lost 5; bases outside the gene matches: 7. CDR3 size: 14 residues. This chain's CDR3 is CASRAGTGWTEAFF. CDR3 coding DNA: TGTGCCAGCAGAGCCGGGACAGGGTGGACTGAAGCTTTCTTT.

The genes are TRBV19 and TRBJ2-5; D unclear. The better agreement between TRBJ2-7 and the DNA end casts doubt on the J call. Germline CDR1 and CDR2: LNHDA and SQIVND (reference sequence). This CDR3 contains 15 residues. This CDR3 reads CASSIDKLGDYEQYF. In DNA, the CDR3 is TGTGCCAGTAGTATTGACAAGCTTGGTGACTACGAGCAGTACTTC.

The chain employs TRBV2 and TRBJ2-3; D perhaps matches TRBD2 (7 bases). Germline assignment: CDR1 SNHLY and CDR2 FYNNEI. The ends were cut back, 8 bases at V and 1 base at J, with 22 bases in the middle. CDR3 size: 17 residues. CDR3 nucleotide sequence: TGTGCCAGCGGGAGGGGGATGAAGCGGGGCCGCACAGATACGCAGTATTTT. It is translated as CASGRGMKRGRTDTQYF.

This chain's CDR3 is CASSPSPQSTDTQYF. The CDR3 nucleotides are TGTGCCAGTAGTCCCAGCCCACAGAGCACAGATACGCAGTATTTT. The chain carries TRBV19 and TRBJ2-3; D ambiguous. The CDR3 sequence is 15 residues long. Germline values: CDR1 LNHDA, CDR2 SQIVND (reference sequence). Trimming removed 5 bases from V and 0 bases from J, with 12 bases in between.